This T cell receptor (beta chain) was sequenced during a study of T cell repertoires in cytomegalovirus infection. In regard to this clonotype: Its antigen is undetermined.

Each CDR3 protein is one row after TCRdb ran MiXCR on the reads. Among about 920,000 distinct CDR3 sequences listed, around 32% were seen once. Between the trimmed V and J ends, which lost 1 base and 2 bases, there was a span of 20 bases. The CDR3 totals 18 residues. CDR1 ENHRY and CDR2 SYGVKD come from the germline V gene. This sample comprised cultured CD8+ T cells from PBMCs, obtained from culture after CMV antigen stimulation. The rearrangement joins TRBV10-3 to TRBJ1-1; no clear D. The TCR originated in a human donor in good health (CMV status not recorded). Some clones in this sample may be carry-over from other donors' samples. CDR3: CAISEFNFEDELNTEAFF. In DNA form, the CDR3 reads TGTGCCATCAGTGAGTTTAATTTCGAGGACGAACTTAACACTGAAGCTTTCTTT.